This entry lists 22 T cell receptor beta chains sequenced from one sample in a study of cytomegalovirus exposure and HLA in healthy donors. In the PCR, 60 Vbeta and 13 Jbeta primers were used. The protocol was immunoSEQ multiplex PCR, while the TCRdb copy is restricted to in-frame clones and leaves out a portion. The sample lists 150,000 to 200,000 clones; around 76% were seen once. The specimen was PBMCs. The receptors here all came from a female donor in good health and CMV-seronegative.

V is TRBV29-1 and J is TRBJ2-5; 12 bases are a match to TRBD2. The length of the CDR3 is 18 residues. J was trimmed by 3 bases and V by 3 bases; bases with no gene match: 14. Germline V gene sequence: CDR1 SQVTM, CDR2 ANQGSEA. CDR3 region: CSVEVRLAGVVLEETQYF. In DNA form, the CDR3 reads TGCAGCGTTGAGGTCCGACTAGCGGGAGTGGTTCTTGAAGAGACCCAGTACTTC.

This chain uses TRBV13 with TRBJ2-1, with TRBD2 identical over 7 bases. The CDR3 contains 15 residues. CDR1 and CDR2 (germline): PRHDT, FYEKMQ (reference sequence). J lost 3 bases, V lost 5 bases, and 7 bases had no gene match. CDR3 coding DNA: TGTGCCAGCAGCCCACTAGCGTCCCTCTACAATGAGCAGTTCTTC. Residues: CASSPLASLYNEQFF.

The CDR3 protein is CASSPPWGGTNQETQYF. DNA of the CDR3: TGTGCCAGCAGCCCACCCTGGGGGGGCACTAACCAAGAGACCCAGTACTTC. V usage is TRBV7-2 and J usage is TRBJ2-5; TRBD2 is a possible D gene (7 bases). CDR3 length: 17 amino acids. With 5 bases removed from V and 0 bases from J, the gap between germline ends came to 19 bases. Germline CDR1 is SGHTA and CDR2 is FQGNSA.

Concerning this clone: Other DNA sequences in this specimen translate into the identical CDR3. V gene TRBV7-9 combines with J gene TRBJ2-2; 11 bases map to TRBD1. The V segment lost 4 bases and the J segment 5 bases; nucleotides outside the gene matches: 6. The CDR3 is 16 amino acids. Germline V gene lookup returns CDR1 SEHNR and CDR2 FQNEAQ (reference sequence). The CDR3 sequence is CASSSRTGGGTGELFF. The DNA of the CDR3 is TGTGCCAGCAGCTCCCGGACAGGGGGCGGGACCGGGGAGCTGTTTTTT.

The J gene is TRBJ1-1, the V gene TRBV5-1; tentative D call: TRBD1 (6 bases). Trimming took 2 bases from V and 4 from J, leaving 15 bases between them. Germline values: CDR1 SGHRS, CDR2 YFSETQ. This CDR3 region has 15 residues. This chain's CDR3 is CASSFQQGSGTEAFF. For the CDR3, the DNA is TGCGCCAGCAGCTTCCAACAGGGAAGCGGCACTGAAGCTTTCTTT.

The gene calls are TRBV27 and TRBJ2-7, with D possibly TRBD1 on 6 matching bases. V shed 4 bases and J shed 0 bases, with 13 bases lying between them. This CDR3 is 15 amino acids long. In germline, CDR1 is MNHEY, CDR2 SMNVEV (reference sequence). CDR3 region: CASSSKYRDSYEQYF. The DNA for the CDR3 is TGTGCCAGCAGTTCCAAATACAGGGACTCCTACGAGCAGTACTTC.

This clone has a handful of counts. This chain joins TRBV30 and TRBJ2-1; TRBD2 matches 11 bases. V gave up 4 bases and J gave up 4 bases; unmatched junction bases: 15. Germline assignment: CDR1 GTSNPN and CDR2 SVGIG (reference sequence). The CDR3 extends over 18 amino acids. DNA of the CDR3: TGTGCCTGGAATCCCACCCTTTTAGCGGGGGGGCCTTACAATGAGCAGTTCTTC. It specifies CAWNPTLLAGGPYNEQFF.

The table lists this clone with a count of one. V gene TRBV5-4 combines with J gene TRBJ1-2; the match to TRBD1 covers 7 bases. With V trimmed by 1 base and J by 8 bases, 8 bases remained unmatched. CDR3 length: 14 amino acids. The germline gives CDR1 SGHNT, CDR2 YYREEE (reference sequence). The CDR3 protein is CASSLRDRDVGYTF. The CDR3 region has the DNA TGTGCCAGCAGCTTGCGAGACAGGGACGTCGGCTACACCTTC.

The gene calls are TRBV10-3 and TRBJ2-5; no clear D. V lost 3 bases and J 4 bases, leaving 12 bases between the germline ends. The CDR3 runs 14 residues. CDR1 is ENHRY, CDR2 SYGVKD, per germline. The CDR3 coding sequence is TGTGCCATCAGTGAAACATCACAACGAGAGACCCAGTACTTC. Its protein product is CAISETSQRETQYF.

The chain employs TRBV19 and TRBJ2-7, with a possible D match to TRBD2 (5 bases). Deletions cut 4 bases from V and 4 bases from J, with 11 bases between. The CDR3 spans 13 residues. The germline gives CDR1 LNHDA, CDR2 SQIVND (reference sequence). CDR3 nucleotides: TGTGCCAGTAGTAGCGGCAGGAGGTACGAGCAGTACTTC. Encoded protein: CASSSGRRYEQYF.

The V gene is TRBV4-1, the J gene TRBJ2-1, with 11 bases that match TRBD2. The CDR3 spans 18 residues. The germline gives CDR1 MGHRA, CDR2 YSYEKL. The ends lost 0 bases at V and 4 bases at J; junction bases unmatched: 8. The CDR3 DNA reads TGCGCCAGCAGCCAAGATCGCGTAGCGGGAGGGAGATACAATGAGCAGTTCTTC. Encoded protein: CASSQDRVAGGRYNEQFF.

The CDR3 sequence is CASSSGRGGQETQYF. The CDR3 DNA follows: TGTGCCAGCAGCTCAGGGAGGGGTGGCCAAGAGACCCAGTACTTC. V gene TRBV5-5 combines with J gene TRBJ2-5; 7 bases align to TRBD2. V gave up 3 bases and J gave up 1 base; unmatched junction bases: 6. Germline CDR1 and CDR2: SGHKS and YYEKEE (reference sequence). CDR3 size: 15 residues.

The V call is TRBV2, the J call TRBJ2-5; a possible D gene is TRBD1 (7 bases). This CDR3 has 16 amino acids. Germline V gene sequence: CDR1 SNHLY, CDR2 FYNNEI. Trimming removed 7 bases at V and 4 bases at J, with 22 bases between. The CDR3 here is CASNLRAGGGLETQYF. The CDR3 bases are TGTGCCAGCAACCTCCGGGCAGGGGGAGGTTTAGAGACCCAGTACTTC.

Regarding this clone: This sample includes further DNA sequences coding for the same CDR3. The genes are TRBV19 and TRBJ1-2; no clear D. Germline V gives CDR1 LNHDA, CDR2 SQIVND (reference sequence). The CDR3 loop spans 13 amino acids. The V gene lost 0 bases and the J gene lost 5 bases, with 7 bases spanning the gap. The CDR3 spells CASSIDRGYGYTF. The CDR3 DNA sequence: TGTGCCAGTAGTATAGATCGAGGGTATGGCTACACCTTC. The complete variable domain, with remaining parts taken from reference TRBV19 and TRBJ1-2, reads DGGITQSPKYLFRKEGQNVTLSCEQNLNHDAMYWYRQDPGQGLRLIYYSQIVNDFQKGDIAEGYSVSREKKESFPLTVTSAQKNPTAFYLCASSIDRGYGYTFGSGTRLTVV.

The chain has TRBV5-4 and TRBJ2-1, with 13 positions matching TRBD2. This CDR3 has 16 residues. Germline CDR1 is SGHNT and CDR2 is YYREEE (reference sequence). The V segment lost 4 bases and the J segment 4 bases; nucleotides outside the gene matches: 5. The CDR3 is CASSPWTSGGYNEQFF. The CDR3 coding sequence is TGTGCCAGCAGCCCCTGGACTAGCGGGGGATACAATGAGCAGTTCTTC.

V gene TRBV30 combines with J gene TRBJ2-1; 16 nucleotides match TRBD2. This CDR3 spans 21 amino acids. The V gene end was trimmed by 3 bases and the J gene end by 0 bases; junction bases not matched to a gene: 14. Germline CDR1 GTSNPN, CDR2 SVGIG (reference sequence). The CDR3 DNA reads TGTGCCTGGAGGCCGTTAACCGGGACTAGCGGGAGGGCGGGCTCCTACAATGAGCAGTTCTTC. Residues: CAWRPLTGTSGRAGSYNEQFF.

Here the CDR3 DNA reads TGTGCCAGCAGCCTAACGGGACAAACGAACACTGAAGCTTTCTTT. This codes for CASSLTGQTNTEAFF. The gene calls are TRBV7-9 and TRBJ1-1; tentative D call: TRBD1 (6 bases). There are 15 residues in the CDR3. The V gene lost 5 bases and the J gene lost 1 base, with 14 bases spanning the gap. Germline V lookup: CDR1 SEHNR, CDR2 FQNEAQ (reference sequence).

The V and J genes are TRBV2 and TRBJ2-7, with 7 positions matching TRBD2. V lost 6 bases and J lost 3; bases outside the gene matches: 14. This CDR3 is 16 amino acids long. CDR1 is SNHLY and CDR2 is FYNNEI in the germline V gene. CDR3: CASRGEGRDGYYEQYF. Written as DNA, the CDR3 is TGTGCCAGCAGGGGGGAGGGCCGGGACGGATACTACGAGCAGTACTTC.

The chain joins TRBV5-1 to TRBJ2-7, with D tentatively TRBD1 (5 bases). The CDR3 has 15 residues. CDR1 is SGHRS and CDR2 is YFSETQ in the germline V gene. V was clipped by 0 bases and J by 3 bases, with 13 bases between them. CDR3 protein: CASSLGVQGGYEQYF. Written as DNA, the CDR3 is TGCGCCAGCAGCTTGGGGGTGCAGGGTGGCTACGAGCAGTACTTC.

This chain joins TRBV5-1 and TRBJ1-2; D remains ambiguous. Germline CDR1 is SGHRS and CDR2 is YFSETQ. V was trimmed by 0 bases and J by 8 bases, leaving 8 bases between them. CDR3 length: 12 amino acids. This CDR3 is CASSLEFTGYTF. The CDR3 region has the DNA TGCGCCAGCAGCTTGGAATTCACAGGCTACACCTTC.

This chain links TRBV2 with TRBJ1-2; TRBD1 agrees at 11 bases. CDR3 length equals 15 residues. Germline values: CDR1 SNHLY, CDR2 FYNNEI. Trimming removed 6 bases from V and 8 bases from J; junction bases left unmatched: 11. DNA for the CDR3: TGTGCCAGCAGAGAGGATGGACAGGGGGCGGGAGGCTACACCTTC. This sequence encodes CASREDGQGAGGYTF.

The genes are TRBV4-1 and TRBJ2-7, with TRBD1 matching over 9 bases. The germline V gene has CDR1 MGHRA and CDR2 YSYEKL. This CDR3 is 15 amino acids long. V trimming: 4 bases; J trimming: 5 bases; junction bases outside the gene matches: 9. CDR3 coding DNA: TGCGCCAGCAGCCGGGGACAGGGAACTCTTCACGAGCAGTACTTC. Translating gives CASSRGQGTLHEQYF.